A single sample is the source of the 27 T cell receptor beta chains below, sequenced in a study of shared clonotypes between healthy human individuals. Naive CD8 cells lacked CD45RO and underwent positive selection for CCR7, leaving out terminally differentiated effector memory CD45RA+ cells. Method: immunoSEQ multiplex PCR; TCRdb's copy keeps in-frame clones and lacks some. This table holds roughly 2.1 million clones, about 92% found once. Source material: naive CD8+ T cells from PBMCs. These receptors were obtained from a man between 18 and 29 years old in good health. Some clones in this sample may be carry-over from other donors' samples.

This clone appeared a single time. The CDR3 reads CASSYYSSGGYTF. In DNA, the CDR3 is TGTGCCAGCAGTTACTACAGTTCGGGCGGCTACACCTTC. V is TRBV6-5 and J is TRBJ1-2; D unclear. The germline CDR1 and CDR2 sequences are MNHEY and SVGAGI. CDR3 length: 13 amino acids. Deletions cut 1 base from V and 8 bases from J, with 11 bases between.

The J gene is TRBJ2-3, the V gene TRBV7-9, with D possibly being TRBD2 (5 bases). V gave up 5 bases and J gave up 8 bases, with 14 bases separating them. Per the germline V gene, CDR1 is SEHNR and CDR2 is FQNEAQ (reference sequence). This CDR3 comprises 13 residues. Here the CDR3 DNA reads TGTGCCAGCAGCCCGAAGGACTCCCCTACGCAGTATTTT. Amino acid sequence: CASSPKDSPTQYF.

As for this clone: This CDR3 is also generated by other DNA sequences in the sample. The gene calls are TRBV9 and TRBJ2-3; D remains ambiguous. The germline CDR1 and CDR2 sequences are SGDLS and YYNGEE. This CDR3 contains 13 residues. Deletions cut 4 bases from V and 0 bases from J, with 6 bases between. CDR3 protein: CASSTASTDTQYF. CDR3 sequence (DNA): TGTGCCAGCAGCACTGCTAGCACAGATACGCAGTATTTT.

The rearrangement uses TRBV2 and TRBJ2-7; D remains ambiguous. The CDR3 sequence is 12 residues long. V lost 0 bases to trimming and J lost 5 bases, with 5 bases between them. CDR1 and CDR2 (germline): SNHLY, FYNNEI. The CDR3 DNA follows: TGTGCCAGCAGTGAAGCTACCAACGAGCAGTACTTC. This codes for CASSEATNEQYF.

The chain employs TRBV5-4 and TRBJ2-7; TRBD2 matches 9 bases. Germline V gene data show CDR1 as SGHNT and CDR2 as YYREEE (reference sequence). This CDR3 has 18 amino acids. V was clipped by 2 bases and J by 4 bases; unmatched bases: 16. The CDR3 nucleotides read TGTGCCAGCAGCTTTGCGGGACTAGCTCCCCTGGGAGGGTACGAGCAGTACTTC. Protein sequence: CASSFAGLAPLGGYEQYF.

This clone showed up just once. This chain connects TRBV27 to TRBJ1-2; D is uncertain. The CDR3 runs to 16 residues. Looked up from germline, CDR1 is MNHEY and CDR2 is SMNVEV (reference sequence). The V gene lost 1 base and the J gene lost 3 bases, with 15 bases spanning the gap. For the CDR3, the DNA is TGTGCCAGCAGTTTATTCGTAGACTTAAATCACTATGGCTACACCTTC. Translation gives CASSLFVDLNHYGYTF.

This chain connects TRBV7-9 to TRBJ1-2; tentative D call: TRBD1 (5 bases). Trimming left V 5 bases short and J 0 bases short, with 10 bases between. Germline loops: CDR1 SEHNR, CDR2 FQNEAQ (reference sequence). The CDR3 is 14 residues long. Here the CDR3 DNA reads TGTGCCAGCAGCCCGGACACCTCTAACTATGGCTACACCTTC. Amino acid sequence: CASSPDTSNYGYTF.

The chain recombines TRBV9 with TRBJ2-7, with TRBD1 matching over 8 bases. The CDR3 runs to 17 residues. Looked up from germline, CDR1 is SGDLS and CDR2 is YYNGEE. Germline trimming cut 3 bases from V and 3 bases from J; bases unmatched to any gene: 14. The CDR3 reads CASSASPDRDRSYEQYF. DNA for the CDR3: TGTGCCAGCAGCGCCAGTCCCGACCGGGACAGGAGCTACGAGCAGTACTTC.

This chain links TRBV4-3 with TRBJ2-1; 7 bases match TRBD2. V dropped 0 bases and J dropped 7; count of bases not matched to a gene: 9. Germline CDR1 is LGHNA and CDR2 is YSLEER. The length of the CDR3 is 16 residues. The CDR3 DNA reads as TGCGCCAGCAGCCAAGATAACGGCGGGAGATTAAATGAGCAGTTCTTC. Translation gives CASSQDNGGRLNEQFF.

The rearrangement links TRBV7-8 to TRBJ2-7, with D possibly TRBD1 on 5 matching bases. CDR1 SGHVS and CDR2 FQNEAQ come from the germline V gene. The CDR3 contains 15 residues. Trimming cost V 2 bases and J 2 bases, with 13 bases left between them. The CDR3 region has the DNA TGTGCCAGCAGCTTACCAGGGCGCGTGCCCTACGAGCAGTACTTC. It is translated as CASSLPGRVPYEQYF.

The chain links TRBV18 to TRBJ1-1; 8 nucleotides match TRBD1. The CDR3 runs to 16 residues. Germline CDR1 KGHSH, CDR2 LQKENI. V trimming: 2 bases; J trimming: 1 base; junction bases outside the gene matches: 6. Here the CDR3 reads CASSPSRGQENTEAFF. DNA for the CDR3: TGTGCCAGCTCACCAAGCAGGGGACAGGAGAACACTGAAGCTTTCTTT.

This clone turned up a few times. CDR3 residues: CASSQGWGQAFF. CDR3 bases: TGCGCCAGCAGCCAAGGGTGGGGGCAAGCTTTCTTT. This chain joins TRBV4-3 and TRBJ1-1; tentatively, D is TRBD1 (6 bases). CDR3 length: 12 residues. Germline assignment: CDR1 LGHNA and CDR2 YSLEER. The V end lost 1 base, the J end lost 9 bases, and 9 bases lay between the germline ends.

The chain carries TRBV27 and TRBJ2-2; D not certain. Germline V gene sequence: CDR1 MNHEY, CDR2 SMNVEV (reference sequence). Trimming removed 4 bases at V and 4 bases at J, with 10 bases between. The CDR3 loop spans 14 amino acids. CDR3 DNA: TGTGCCAGCAGTTCCCGCCCTGGCACCGGGGAGCTGTTTTTT. Its translation is CASSSRPGTGELFF.

V is TRBV28 and J is TRBJ2-3; 9 nucleotides match TRBD1. With V trimmed by 3 bases and J by 6 bases, 4 bases remained unmatched. Germline V gene sequence: CDR1 MDHEN, CDR2 SYDVKM. This CDR3 has 14 residues. The CDR3 reads CASSFRDRDDTQYF. The CDR3 DNA follows: TGTGCCAGCAGTTTCCGGGACAGGGATGATACGCAGTATTTT.

This chain joins TRBV11-2 and TRBJ2-7; D is unclear. CDR3 length: 14 residues. V lost 3 bases to trimming and J lost 3 bases, with 12 bases between them. Per the germline V gene, CDR1 is SGHAT and CDR2 is FQNNGV. The CDR3 region is CASSFKKSNYEQYF. The DNA for the CDR3 is TGTGCCAGCAGCTTCAAGAAGTCCAACTACGAGCAGTACTTC.

The chain has TRBV7-9 and TRBJ2-1; 7 bases fit TRBD1. The trim removed 4 bases at V and 8 bases at J, leaving 14 bases unmatched. Germline V gene sequence: CDR1 SEHNR, CDR2 FQNEAQ (reference sequence). This CDR3 region has 16 residues. In DNA, the CDR3 is TGTGCCAGCAGCTACAGGGGAATTTTCCTCGAGGATGAGCAGTTCTTC. Translating it yields CASSYRGIFLEDEQFF.

This clone has just one count. Additional DNA sequences in this sample encode the identical CDR3. The chain couples TRBV18 to TRBJ2-7, with D perhaps being TRBD1 or TRBD2 (5 bases each). Per the germline V gene, CDR1 is KGHSH and CDR2 is LQKENI. CDR3 length: 13 residues. V gave up 0 bases and J gave up 2 bases, with 5 bases separating them. The CDR3 reads CASSPPGPYEQYF. The CDR3 bases are TGTGCCAGCTCACCACCGGGACCCTACGAGCAGTACTTC. The whole variable domain, filled in from reference TRBV18 and TRBJ2-7, reads NAGVMQNPRHLVRRRGQEARLRCSPMKGHSHVYWYRQLPEEGLKFMVYLQKENIIDESGMPKERFSAEFPKEGPSILRIQQVVRGDSAAYFCASSPPGPYEQYFGPGTRLTVT.

The chain has TRBV6-1 and TRBJ2-1; D is unclear. The CDR3 length is 14 residues. Germline assignment: CDR1 MNHNS and CDR2 SASEGT. Trimming took off 11 bases at V and 6 bases at J, with 20 bases between the two ends. CDR3 sequence reads: CAVTGPLGFNEQFF. In DNA form, the CDR3 reads TGTGCCGTTACCGGGCCCTTGGGGTTCAATGAGCAGTTCTTC.

As for this clone: The same CDR3 arises from other DNA sequences in this sample as well. This chain uses TRBV19 with TRBJ2-7; 10 nucleotides align to TRBD2. The germline V gene has CDR1 LNHDA and CDR2 SQIVND (reference sequence). J lost 3 bases, V lost 8 bases, and 4 bases had no gene match. This CDR3 region has 13 residues. CDR3 region: CASSASGSYEQYF. The CDR3 region has the DNA TGTGCCAGTTCGGCTAGCGGGAGCTACGAGCAGTACTTC.

This chain connects TRBV4-1 to TRBJ2-3, with 7 bases fitting TRBD2. Germline V gene sequence: CDR1 MGHRA, CDR2 YSYEKL. Trimming cost V 4 bases and J 0 bases; bases outside gene matches: 13. This CDR3 has 18 residues. The CDR3 DNA sequence: TGCGCCAGCAGCCTCCGACCGACACTAGCGCCTAGCACAGATACGCAGTATTTT. Encoded protein: CASSLRPTLAPSTDTQYF.

This rearrangement joins TRBV7-9 to TRBJ2-7; D is perhaps TRBD2 (5 bases). Germline CDR1 and CDR2: SEHNR and FQNEAQ (reference sequence). CDR3 length: 11 residues. Trimming shortened V by 6 bases and J by 7 bases, and 10 bases separated the two germline ends. CDR3 bases: TGTGCCAGCAGTCCGGGGTGGGAGCAGTACTTC. The encoded protein is CASSPGWEQYF.

V gene TRBV28 combines with J gene TRBJ1-1; 8 bases align to TRBD1. V lost 6 bases, J lost 3 bases, and 0 bases stayed unmatched. From germline, CDR1 is MDHEN and CDR2 SYDVKM. The CDR3 contains 12 residues. In DNA form, the CDR3 reads TGTGCCAGCAGCAGGGGGCACACTGAAGCTTTCTTT. Translating it yields CASSRGHTEAFF.

The chain carries TRBV4-1 and TRBJ2-1; a possible D gene is TRBD2 (5 bases). Germline V gene lookup returns CDR1 MGHRA and CDR2 YSYEKL. The CDR3 is 16 amino acids. Trimming stripped 6 bases from V and 0 bases from J, with 15 bases between. The CDR3 DNA is TGCGCCAGCAGACCTGAGCGGACCCGCTCCTACAATGAGCAGTTCTTC. This translates into CASRPERTRSYNEQFF.

V and J are TRBV28 and TRBJ2-5, with no clear D. Germline V gene sequence: CDR1 MDHEN, CDR2 SYDVKM. This CDR3 spans 17 amino acids. Trimming stripped 3 bases from V and 1 base from J, with 18 bases between. The CDR3 DNA is TGTGCCAGCAGTTTTGCTCAAGTAGGTGGGATCCAAGAGACCCAGTACTTC. It codes for CASSFAQVGGIQETQYF.

CDR3: CASSPLSREATQYF. Written as DNA, the CDR3 is TGTGCCAGCTCACCACTTTCCAGGGAGGCTACGCAGTATTTT. The J gene is TRBJ2-3, the V gene TRBV18, with D tentatively TRBD2 (6 bases). Trimming took 1 base from V and 8 from J, leaving 13 bases between them. CDR1 is KGHSH and CDR2 is LQKENI in the germline V gene. This CDR3 spans 14 amino acids.

To note about this clone: Other nucleotide sequences in the sample specify the same CDR3. The chain is built from TRBV27 and TRBJ1-1; possible D gene TRBD1, 6 bases. The germline gives CDR1 MNHEY, CDR2 SMNVEV (reference sequence). The V gene lost 4 bases and the J gene lost 1 base, with 10 bases spanning the gap. The CDR3 loop spans 14 amino acids. CDR3 nucleotides: TGTGCCAGCAGTTGGGGCAGGGGGAACACTGAAGCTTTCTTT. Translating gives CASSWGRGNTEAFF.

V gene TRBV5-1 combines with J gene TRBJ2-5; D perhaps matches TRBD1 (6 bases). The CDR3 extends over 15 amino acids. V shed 4 bases and J shed 1 base, with 14 bases lying between them. Germline V CDR1 and CDR2: SGHRS, YFSETQ. In nucleotides, the CDR3 is TGCGCCAGCAGCGGGGCGGACAGAGCCCAAGAGACCCAGTACTTC. It specifies CASSGADRAQETQYF.